The following is a T cell receptor (beta chain) sequence with its context. The CDR3 contains 14 residues. Trimming cost V 3 bases and J 7 bases; bases outside gene matches: 0. From germline, CDR1 is KGHSH and CDR2 LQKENI. These data belong to a study of T cell responses to AZD1222 COVID-19 vaccine. Study-level information: Pooled samples include second doses given at about 4 or 12 weeks.

The protocol was immunoSEQ multiplex PCR, while the TCRdb copy is restricted to in-frame clones and leaves out a portion. The sample lists about 86,000 clones; around nine tenths were seen once. This receptor was identified in an adult in good health. Sequencing used peripheral blood, obtained on day 0 of AZD1222 vaccination. The chain is built from TRBV18 and TRBJ2-1; the match to TRBD2 covers 13 bases. CDR3 region: CASSPGLAGNEQFF. CDR3 nucleotide sequence: TGTGCCAGCTCACCGGGACTAGCGGGAAATGAGCAGTTCTTC.